The present entry profiles one T cell receptor beta chain with its context. The antigen is undetermined. This CDR3 contains 13 residues. V was shortened by 10 bases and J by 5 bases, with 17 bases between the two germline ends. Germline V lookup: CDR1 MNHNS, CDR2 SASEGT. Researchers ran the PCR with 60 Vbeta and 13 Jbeta primers. Method: immunoSEQ multiplex PCR; TCRdb's copy keeps in-frame clones and lacks some. The data hold 90,000 or so clones, with roughly 77% observed a single time. This entry belongs to a study of cytomegalovirus exposure and HLA in healthy donors. Regarding the study as a whole: Relative to equally common others, HLA-associated TCR beta chains showed greater clonal expansion in a later analysis. Certain sequence variants were highly shared and formed a cluster, and this cluster was likely a sequencing artifact.

The sequenced material came from PBMCs. The gene calls are TRBV6-1 and TRBJ1-1; D not resolved. This clonotype was obtained from a man in his sixties in good health and CMV-seronegative. The CDR3: CATDKLGLTEAFF. CDR3 nucleotides: TGTGCCACCGACAAACTAGGCTTAACTGAAGCTTTCTTT.